This TCR beta chain was captured in a study of tumor-infiltrating lymphocytes in primary liver carcinoma. Study as a whole: Both sexes were represented among patients, who were 30 to 69 years old.

From 400 to 500 ng total RNA, TCR beta cDNA was generated with a primer in the constant region. A slightly modified ARM-PCR protocol with three nested multiplex PCR rounds produced these TCR beta libraries. PCR rounds one and two used TRBV1-TRBV30 forward primers with a C-beta reverse primer for 10 cycles each. TCRdb passed the multiplex PCR reads through MiXCR, listing each CDR3 protein once. The sample carries approximately 88,000 distinct CDR3 sequences, approximately 68% recorded once. The source material, 20-30 mg of unsorted bulk tissue, was used to co-extract RNA and DNA. The patients presented with primary liver carcinoma, which was managed through surgical resection. Germline V gene lookup returns CDR1 MNHNY and CDR2 SVGAGI (reference sequence). This CDR3 has 13 residues. Findings of the study overall: Compared with tumor region pairs, tumor-adjacent and tumor-blood pairs overlapped less. It was in tumors, not blood, that the top-250-clone fraction was significantly higher (p = 0.039).

Remarks on this clonotype: What it recognizes is unknown. One end of the junction varies from germline; a read error may be responsible.

What was sequenced was tumor-adjacent normal liver tissue. The clonotype was recovered from a man aged 35 to 55 with primary liver carcinoma and hepatitis B virus infection. The chain recombines TRBV6-6 with TRBJ1-1; D may be TRBD1 (6 bases). DNA for the CDR3: TGTGCCAGCAACCAGGGACACCACACTGAAACTTTCTTT. Its translation: CASNQGHHTETFF.